The source of this T cell receptor beta chain is a study of regulatory T cells in long-lasting Graves disease. Study context: Freshly diagnosed Graves' patients had used antithyroid drugs for under 3 months. Study-level results: Persistent patients shared more public clonotypes (approximately 2,500) than new patients (approximately 970).

CDR3 regions were amplified by Arm-PCR using iRepertoire HTBI primers to build TCR beta libraries. TCRdb itself ran the multiplex PCR reads through MiXCR, one entry per CDR3 protein. The repertoire includes approximately 440,000 distinct CDR3 sequences, about 16% of them detected once, and 12% sits in the top ten. Germline V gene data show CDR1 as SEHNR and CDR2 as FQNEAQ (reference sequence). The CDR3 totals 14 residues. V gave up 0 bases and J gave up 7 bases, with 10 bases separating them. For this clonotype: Its target is not known.

Time point in this sample: newly diagnosed GD, antithyroid drugs for less than 3 months. PBMC RNA was the source of the TCR library. The same specimen was also included in a second study, on T cells in Graves' hyperthyroidism and ophthalmopathy. Per that study: Stable disease denoted Graves' hyperthyroidism without ophthalmopathy progression within 18 months. The HTBI primer set served for first-round RT-PCR of the TCR CDR3.

This rearrangement joins TRBV7-9 to TRBJ2-1, with a possible D match to TRBD1 (5 bases). The receptor comes from a man aged 35 to 55 with Graves disease. This specimen was peripheral blood mononuclear cells (PBMCs), taken at new diagnosis, from a patient treated with antithyroid drugs. This CDR3 reads CASSLAGAPNEQFF. CDR3 coding DNA: TGTGCCAGCAGCTTAGCAGGGGCGCCGAATGAGCAGTTCTTC.